Listed below are T cell receptor beta chains from one sample, sequenced in a study of neurological immune-mediated disorders. TCRdb passed the 5' RACE reads through MiXCR, listing each CDR3 protein once. The table shows around 69,000 distinct CDR3 sequences, with 3.4% occurring only once. Sequencing input: PBMCs. These receptors came from a man aged 35 to 55 with multiple sclerosis. The CDR3 runs from the conserved cysteine through the conserved F or W. D genes are given only for firm matches. The size entry gives once, few, many or a size class.

TRBV7-9	many	TRBD2	TRBJ2-1	CASSWTSGSNHEQFF	TGTGCCAGCAGTTGGACTAGCGGGAGCAACCATGAGCAGTTCTTC
TRBV6-5	few	TRBD1	TRBJ1-1	CASRLQGATAEAFF	TGTGCCAGCAGATTACAGGGGGCGACGGCTGAAGCTTTCTTT
TRBV18	few	TRBD2	TRBJ2-1	CASSPLLAGSSYNEQFF	TGTGCCAGCTCACCCTTACTAGCGGGGAGCTCCTACAATGAGCAGTTCTTC
TRBV3-1	many	.	TRBJ1-2	CASSLGGDADGYTF	TGTGCCAGCAGTCTAGGGGGGGACGCAGATGGCTACACCTTC
TRBV5-1	many	.	TRBJ2-3	CASSLEAGSTDTQYF	TGCGCCAGCAGCTTGGAGGCGGGTAGCACAGATACGCAGTATTTT
TRBV12-3/TRBV12-4	many	TRBD1	TRBJ2-7	CASSSLGTGAYEQYF	TGTGCCAGCAGCTCTTTGGGGACAGGGGCCTACGAGCAGTACTTC
TRBV7-2	many	.	TRBJ1-6	CASSFIQQYNSPLHF	TGTGCCAGCAGCTTCATTCAACAGTATAATTCACCCCTCCACTTT
TRBV24-1	many	TRBD2	TRBJ2-3	CATSDYPGTSGTDTQYF	TGTGCCACCAGTGATTACCCCGGGACTAGCGGCACAGATACGCAGTATTTT
TRBV5-1	many	.	TRBJ2-7	CASSLARGSSSYEQYF	TGCGCCAGCAGCTTGGCCCGGGGGTCTAGCTCCTACGAGCAGTACTTC
TRBV5-1	many	TRBD2	TRBJ2-5	CASSLDRTSGGYF	TGCGCCAGCAGCTTGGACAGGACTAGCGGGGGATACTTC
TRBV12-3/TRBV12-4	many	.	TRBJ2-3	CASTPKGDPVATQYF	TGTGCCAGCACCCCCAAGGGGGACCCGGTTGCTACGCAGTATTTT
TRBV5-1	many	.	TRBJ2-3	CASSWAQQEDTQYF	TGCGCCAGCAGCTGGGCCCAGCAGGAGGATACGCAGTATTTT
TRBV5-5	many	.	TRBJ1-5	CASSFGSAGNQPQHF	TGTGCCAGCAGCTTCGGGTCCGCTGGGAATCAGCCCCAGCATTTT
TRBV12-3/TRBV12-4	many	.	TRBJ1-4	CASSLSVSGDEKLFF	TGTGCCAGCAGTTTATCGGTCTCGGGCGACGAAAAACTGTTTTTT
TRBV7-2	many	.	TRBJ2-1	CASSPQAMVSSYNEQFF	TGTGCCAGCAGCCCACAGGCTATGGTCTCCTCCTACAATGAGCAGTTCTTC
TRBV19	many	.	TRBJ2-2	CASSIPGPSTGELFF	TGTGCCAGTAGTATCCCGGGACCGAGCACCGGGGAGCTGTTTTTT
TRBV5-4	many	.	TRBJ1-3	CASSLGSAGNTIYF	TGTGCCAGCAGCTTGGGGTCCGCAGGAAACACCATATATTTT